Below, 9 T cell receptor beta chains from the same sample are listed, as sequenced in a study of cytomegalovirus exposure and HLA in healthy donors. The method was immunoSEQ multiplex PCR; TCRdb's version includes in-frame clones alone and lacks a portion of them. The sample consists of 220,000 or so clones, over 70% of them appearing once. The sample comprised PBMCs. These receptors were obtained from a woman in her twenties or thirties in good health and CMV-seropositive.

There are a few counts of this clone. The chain joins TRBV12-5 to TRBJ2-3; 11 bases align to TRBD2. Unmatched junction bases numbered 6, after V lost 1 base and J lost 6 bases. Germline V lookup: CDR1 LGHNT, CDR2 FRNRAP. The CDR3 totals 16 residues. The DNA of the CDR3 is TGTGCTAGTGGTTTGGGACTAGCGGGACGCAGGGATACGCAGTATTTT. The encoded protein is CASGLGLAGRRDTQYF.

Here the CDR3 reads CASSRQGVNQPQHF. CDR3 sequence (DNA): TGTGCCAGCAGCCGACAGGGGGTCAATCAGCCCCAGCATTTT. V usage is TRBV7-9 and J usage is TRBJ1-5, with 9 bases lining up with TRBD1. CDR3 length: 14 residues. Germline V lookup: CDR1 SEHNR, CDR2 FQNEAQ (reference sequence). J gave up 3 bases and V 5 bases, and 2 bases lay outside the gene matches.

The chain recombines TRBV5-4 with TRBJ2-2; 12 bases line up with TRBD2. The J segment lost 5 bases and the V segment lost 0 bases, leaving 5 bases of the junction unmatched. Per germline, CDR1 SGHNT and CDR2 YYREEE (reference sequence). The CDR3 extends over 17 amino acids. CDR3 nucleotides: TGTGCCAGCAGCTTGGCACTAGCGGGAGGAACAACCGGGGAGCTGTTTTTT. It encodes CASSLALAGGTTGELFF.

V usage is TRBV27 and J usage is TRBJ1-2; D gene ambiguous. The germline V and J ends were trimmed by 4 bases and 1 base, with 10 bases remaining between them. This CDR3 contains 14 residues. Germline CDR1 and CDR2: MNHEY and SMNVEV (reference sequence). In DNA form, the CDR3 reads TGTGCCAGCAGTTCGGCAGGTGTTAACTATGGCTACACCTTC. The encoded protein is CASSSAGVNYGYTF.

This clone was picked up a small number of times. Here the CDR3 reads CASTTGAFSNEKLFF. The CDR3 DNA reads as TGCGCCAGCACTACTGGGGCGTTCTCTAATGAAAAACTGTTTTTT. The chain has TRBV5-1 and TRBJ1-4, with a tentative D call TRBD1 (5 bases). The CDR3 is made up of 15 amino acids. Germline values: CDR1 SGHRS, CDR2 YFSETQ. Trimming took off 6 bases at V and 3 bases at J, with 15 bases between the two ends.

This clone was detected a few times. This sequence joins TRBV7-9 and TRBJ1-2; TRBD1 might be the D (5 bases). Trimming removed 4 bases from V and 4 bases from J, with 13 bases in between. Germline CDR1 reads SEHNR; CDR2 reads FQNEAQ (reference sequence). The CDR3 consists of 14 residues. The DNA of the CDR3 is TGTGCCAGCAGCTCGGGCCAGGGCCGCTATGGCTACACCTTC. Residues: CASSSGQGRYGYTF.

This clone was seen only once. This chain links TRBV19 with TRBJ2-7; 12 positions match TRBD1. With V trimmed by 4 bases and J by 7 bases, 8 bases remained unmatched. Per germline, CDR1 LNHDA and CDR2 SQIVND (reference sequence). This CDR3 has 15 amino acids. For the CDR3, the DNA is TGTGCCAGTAGTACCGCCGGGACAGGGGGCCGAGAGCAGTACTTC. This encodes CASSTAGTGGREQYF. The complete variable domain, with remaining parts taken from reference TRBV19 and TRBJ2-7, reads DGGITQSPKYLFRKEGQNVTLSCEQNLNHDAMYWYRQDPGQGLRLIYYSQIVNDFQKGDIAEGYSVSREKKESFPLTVTSAQKNPTAFYLCASSTAGTGGREQYFGPGTRLTVT.

The rearrangement uses TRBV27 and TRBJ2-3, with D perhaps matching TRBD1 (5 bases). Trimming removed 2 bases from V and 4 bases from J, with 13 bases in between. The CDR3 sequence is 15 residues long. The germline V gene has CDR1 MNHEY and CDR2 SMNVEV (reference sequence). This CDR3 is CASSLNGRAADTQYF. DNA of the CDR3: TGTGCCAGCAGTTTAAACGGCAGGGCGGCAGATACGCAGTATTTT.

The rearrangement uses TRBV11-2 and TRBJ2-1; D call uncertain. Per the germline V gene, CDR1 is SGHAT and CDR2 is FQNNGV. V dropped 1 base and J dropped 0 bases, with 7 bases sitting between them. The CDR3 length is 15 residues. CDR3 sequence (DNA): TGTGCCAGCAGCTTAGCTACCTCCTCCTACAATGAGCAGTTCTTC. Encoded protein: CASSLATSSYNEQFF.